This record concerns one TCR beta chain sequence. No antigen is known for it. No per-base quality is available; no much larger clone lies one base away. TCRbeta CDR3 sequencing was performed on sorted unstimulated T cells and on proliferating T cells recovered from mixed lymphocyte reactions. Fresh whole blood from approximately 9 HLA-typed healthy donors was used to isolate PBMCs. To map where alloreactive clones came from, unstimulated CD4+ regulatory T cells were FACS-sorted. These data originate in a study of siplizumab effects on memory and regulatory T cells (dated by TCRdb to 2018 to 2020). General notes on the study: The effect of the anti-CD2 antibody siplizumab on alloreactive T-cell subsets was examined in allogeneic mixed lymphocyte reactions constructed from human PBMCs. General findings and caveats noted by the study authors: The suppressive function of proliferating Tregs from siplizumab cultures was not functionally confirmed. Unstimulated naive T cells appeared to be more diverse than memory T cells, and naive cells seemed to make a substantial contribution to the alloresponse. Siplizumab significantly reduced the cumulative frequency of alloreactive sequences traceable to unstimulated CD4+ memory T cells. Among mappable alloreactive CD4+ clones, the Treg-derived fraction averaged nearly 70% with siplizumab versus roughly 29% in control reactions. Roughly 80-97% of proliferating CD4+ or CD8+ clones could not be assigned a naive or memory phenotype. Sequences below about 10^-5 frequency were poorly captured, so only a minor fraction of alloreactive clones could be mapped to unstimulated subsets.

The CDR3 holds 17 amino acids from the cysteine to the phenylalanine. Only the CDR3 part of the read is kept: 51 bases, read in frame from the first base. CDR1 and CDR2 are drawn from the germline V gene: MGHRA, YSYEKL. At the junction V is shortened by 4 bases and J by 4 bases, with 20 bases in between. Library construction relied on the immunoSEQ multiplex PCR assay. Each sample had 80,000 to 100,000 TCR templates assayed by the deep sequencing platform. Genomic DNA extracted from sorted T cells was used for TCRbeta CDR3 sequencing. The authors' analysis ran thus. The R programming language was used for clonal analysis of the TCRbeta CDR3 data. Alloreactive CD4+ and CD8+ clones were defined by comparing unstimulated samples with post-reaction CFSE-low samples. Regulatory or non-regulatory origin of alloreactive CD4+ clones was assigned by matching sequences to the sorted unstimulated Treg and non-Treg repertoires. Entries here come from immuneACCESS through TCRdb and include only in-frame sequences with V and J called. Some clones fail to appear in such tables; in the studies checked, an unresolved V gene covers under half of the shortfall, and the cause of the remainder is unknown. That table furnishes V, J and clone size, whereas the DNA furnished D and trimming. This sample comprises about 99,000 clones, nearly 95% of them detected only once. Approximately 0.67% of the sample goes to the ten largest clones.

Input material: Tregs sorted from blood. The source of this sequence is a human donor in good health. The chain is made from TRBV4-1 and TRBJ1-3; no D segment can be confidently identified. CDR3 protein: CASSRNQDFTRGNTIYF. The DNA sequence is TGCGCCAGCAGCCGCAACCAAGATTTTACCAGGGGAAACACCATATATTTT.